These 15 T cell receptor beta chains were sequenced from one sample in a study of blood T cell repertoires in COVID-19. TCRdb keeps only in-frame clones here, not all; method: immunoSEQ multiplex PCR. The repertoire consists of 200,000 to 250,000 clones, with 70% to 85% occurring once and the leading ten covering under 2%. The sequencing input was peripheral blood. The source is a woman of 80 years or more with acute or convalescent COVID-19.

The rearrangement links TRBV5-1 to TRBJ1-4; the match to TRBD1 covers 10 bases. Unmatched junction bases numbered 7, after V lost 1 base and J lost 4 bases. The CDR3 is 17 amino acids. Germline assignment: CDR1 SGHRS and CDR2 YFSETQ. The CDR3 region has the DNA TGCGCCAGCAGCTTGACGACCGGACAGGGGGTTAATGAAAAACTGTTTTTT. It is translated as CASSLTTGQGVNEKLFF.

J is TRBJ2-1 and V is TRBV4-1; 12 nucleotides align to TRBD1. CDR1 MGHRA and CDR2 YSYEKL come from the germline V gene. Trimming removed 2 bases from V and 8 bases from J; junction bases left unmatched: 4. The CDR3 extends over 15 amino acids. CDR3 bases: TGCGCCAGCAGCCAATTGGGGACAGGGGGCGATGAGCAGTTCTTC. This translates into CASSQLGTGGDEQFF.

The gene calls are TRBV27 and TRBJ1-6; D is uncertain. The V end lost 3 bases, the J end lost 12 bases, and 18 bases lay between the germline ends. Germline V gene lookup returns CDR1 MNHEY and CDR2 SMNVEV (reference sequence). CDR3 length equals 15 residues. The chain's CDR3 is CASSLRSTNTGPLHF. In DNA form, the CDR3 reads TGTGCCAGCAGTTTGAGATCAACCAACACGGGACCCCTCCACTTT.

This clone appeared a few times. The chain links TRBV5-6 to TRBJ1-1, with D maybe TRBD1 (5 bases). Trimming removed 4 bases at V and 4 bases at J, with 20 bases between. The germline CDR1 and CDR2 sequences are SGHDT and YYEEEE. The CDR3 loop spans 16 amino acids. The CDR3 sequence is CASSARSFVGRTEAFF. The CDR3 DNA reads as TGTGCCAGCAGCGCGAGGAGTTTTGTGGGGCGCACTGAAGCTTTCTTT.

The chain uses TRBV4-3 and TRBJ2-3; 9 nucleotides match TRBD2. CDR1 and CDR2 from the germline V gene are LGHNA and YSLEER. There are 16 residues in the CDR3. After removal of 3 bases from V and 1 base from J, the junction contained 5 bases not matched to a gene. The CDR3 is CASSQGRTSGTDTQYF. DNA of the CDR3: TGCGCCAGCAGCCAGGGGAGGACTAGCGGCACAGATACGCAGTATTTT.

V and J are TRBV5-1 and TRBJ1-2; TRBD1 matches at 8 bases. Germline V gives CDR1 SGHRS, CDR2 YFSETQ. V dropped 4 bases and J dropped 3; count of bases not matched to a gene: 2. The CDR3 runs to 13 residues. The CDR3 is CASSKDRDYGYTF. In nucleotides, the CDR3 is TGCGCCAGCAGCAAGGACAGGGACTATGGCTACACCTTC.

V and J are TRBV7-3 and TRBJ2-2, with 7 bases aligning to TRBD1. There are 16 residues in the CDR3. The trim removed 6 bases at V and 6 bases at J, leaving 13 bases unmatched. Germline V gene lookup returns CDR1 SGHTA and CDR2 FQGTGA. The CDR3 region is CASRPTGTANAGELFF. CDR3 bases: TGTGCCAGCAGACCCACCGGGACAGCCAATGCCGGGGAGCTGTTTTTT.

The chain carries TRBV28 and TRBJ1-5, with a possible D match to TRBD1 (5 bases). The CDR3 consists of 13 residues. Germline V gives CDR1 MDHEN, CDR2 SYDVKM. With 7 bases removed from V and 5 bases from J, the gap between germline ends came to 12 bases. The CDR3, as DNA: TGTGCCAGCACCCCAGGGATTTATCAGCCCCAGCATTTT. It is translated as CASTPGIYQPQHF. Looking up the rest from reference TRBV28 and TRBJ1-5 gives the full variable domain: DVKVTQSSRYLVKRTGEKVFLECVQDMDHENMFWYRQDPGLGLRLIYFSYDVKMKEKGDIPEGYSVSREKKERFSLILESASTNQTSMYLCASTPGIYQPQHFGDGTRLSIL.

This chain joins TRBV18 and TRBJ2-3; perhaps TRBD1 as D (5 bases). The CDR3 runs to 15 residues. Germline CDR1 and CDR2: KGHSH and LQKENI. Trimming removed 2 bases from V and 1 base from J, with 10 bases in between. For the CDR3, the DNA is TGTGCCAGCTCACCATCGACAGCCCGCACAGATACGCAGTATTTT. It codes for CASSPSTARTDTQYF.

The gene calls are TRBV4-3 and TRBJ2-2; possible D gene TRBD1, 7 bases. Looked up from germline, CDR1 is LGHNA and CDR2 is YSLEER. The CDR3 has 18 amino acids. V was cut by 0 bases and J by 2 bases, with 16 bases left in between. The DNA of the CDR3 is TGCGCCAGCAGCCAAGAGGTCGGAGGGGGCGGTAACACCGGGGAGCTGTTTTTT. Amino acids: CASSQEVGGGGNTGELFF.

The chain carries TRBV18 and TRBJ1-1; 8 bases line up with TRBD1. V lost 5 bases to trimming and J lost 1 base; unmatched junction nucleotides: 6. This CDR3 has 15 amino acids. CDR1 is KGHSH and CDR2 is LQKENI in the germline V gene. CDR3 sequence (DNA): TGTGCCAGCTCAATTTACGACAGGGGGAACACTGAAGCTTTCTTT. It encodes CASSIYDRGNTEAFF.

This clone was counted a few times. This chain joins TRBV5-5 and TRBJ1-6, with TRBD1 as a possible D gene (5 bases). The CDR3 runs to 14 residues. From germline, CDR1 is SGHKS and CDR2 YYEKEE (reference sequence). Trimming took off 2 bases at V and 7 bases at J, with 10 bases between the two ends. DNA of the CDR3: TGTGCCAGCAGCTTAACAGGTCCCAATTCACCCCTCCACTTT. Translated: CASSLTGPNSPLHF.

This clone was observed a few times. The chain couples TRBV6-2 or TRBV6-3 to TRBJ1-5; D perhaps matches TRBD1 (6 bases). The CDR3 extends over 13 amino acids. The germline gives CDR1 MNHEY, CDR2 SVGEGT. V gave up 4 bases and J gave up 7 bases, with 11 bases separating them. CDR3 DNA sequence: TGTGCCAGCAGTTCCGACAGGAGGCAGCCCCAGCATTTT. Translated: CASSSDRRQPQHF.

This sequence joins TRBV5-8 and TRBJ2-7; the D gene is possibly TRBD1 (6 bases). The CDR3 consists of 14 residues. With 4 bases removed from V and 6 bases from J, the gap between germline ends came to 17 bases. Germline V CDR1 and CDR2: SGHTS, YDEGEE. The CDR3 DNA is TGTGCCAGCAGCGTTCCCGACAGGCCCAGCGAGCAGTACTTC. Protein sequence: CASSVPDRPSEQYF.

This clone has a handful of counts. V is TRBV6-2 or TRBV6-3 and J is TRBJ1-5, with 7 nucleotides matching TRBD1. V was pared by 6 bases and J by 4 bases, with 9 bases of the junction left unmatched. CDR3 length equals 15 residues. Per germline, CDR1 MNHEY and CDR2 SVGEGT. This CDR3 reads CASSHRQGDNQPQHF. DNA for the CDR3: TGTGCCAGCAGCCACCGACAGGGTGATAATCAGCCCCAGCATTTT.